One and the same sample provided the 15 T cell receptor beta chains below, sequenced in a study of spatial heterogeneity in lung cancer. Study conclusions and caveats: Counts of expanded alpha and beta TCRs within tumors tracked the tumor nonsynonymous mutation count.

Described time point: sample taken at primary tumor resection. Their cognate antigens are unknown. TCRdb fed the 5' RACE reads into MiXCR, producing one record per CDR3 protein. The sample carries fewer than 9,500 distinct CDR3 sequences, 2.9% recorded once. The sample here was lung tumor tissue, taken at surgery. Receptor source: a male donor with early-stage non-small cell lung cancer.

This clonotype was detected ten times or more. The rearrangement joins TRBV18 to TRBJ2-1; 8 bases match TRBD2. This CDR3 spans 14 amino acids. V was pared by 2 bases and J by 10 bases, with 7 bases of the junction left unmatched. From germline, CDR1 is KGHSH and CDR2 LQKENI. CDR3 coding DNA: TGTGCCAGCTCACCAGTCCCGGGACTAGGGGAGCAGTTCTTC. Amino acids: CASSPVPGLGEQFF.

This clonotype counts as medium-sized. The rearrangement uses TRBV5-6 and TRBJ1-1; D gene uncertain. This CDR3 is built from 11 residues. Per germline, CDR1 SGHDT and CDR2 YYEEEE. V was cut by 0 bases and J by 5 bases, with 2 bases left in between. The chain's CDR3 is CASSLATEAFF. CDR3 nucleotide sequence: TGTGCCAGCAGCTTGGCAACTGAAGCTTTCTTT.

This clonotype has at least ten counts. The chain recombines TRBV7-2 with TRBJ1-1, with D possibly matching TRBD1 (5 bases). V was pared by 6 bases and J by 0 bases, with 11 bases between. Germline CDR1 reads SGHTA; CDR2 reads FQGNSA. The CDR3 runs 14 residues. The CDR3 DNA reads as TGTGCCAGCAGGATCGGACAAATGAACACTGAAGCTTTCTTT. It is translated as CASRIGQMNTEAFF.

This clonotype was counted many times. This chain connects TRBV11-3 to TRBJ2-5; 11 bases fit TRBD1. Germline V gene data show CDR1 as SGHNT and CDR2 as YENEEA. V trimming: 3 bases; J trimming: 4 bases; junction bases outside the gene matches: 1. CDR3 length: 14 residues. The CDR3 DNA sequence: TGTGCCAGCAGCTTCGGGACAGGGGGAGAGACCCAGTACTTC. It codes for CASSFGTGGETQYF.

This clonotype was picked up a small number of times. The chain recombines TRBV12-3 or TRBV12-4 with TRBJ1-2; TRBD1 agrees at 7 bases. The trim removed 2 bases at V and 4 bases at J, leaving 7 bases unmatched. This CDR3 is built from 15 residues. This chain's CDR3 is CASSLFSGQTYGYTF. In DNA form, the CDR3 reads TGTGCCAGCAGTTTATTTTCGGGACAGACCTATGGCTACACCTTC.

This clonotype occurred many times. The V call is TRBV20-1, the J call TRBJ2-7; TRBD1 matches 11 bases. There are 14 residues in the CDR3. The germline V gene encodes CDR1 DFQATT and CDR2 SNEGSKA (reference sequence). The ends lost 5 bases at V and 3 bases at J; junction bases unmatched: 6. The CDR3 nucleotides read TGCAGTGCTTCGGACAGGGGGCAAGGCTACGAGCAGTACTTC. Its translation: CSASDRGQGYEQYF.

This clonotype was seen at least ten times. CDR3 sequence reads: CASSPSGPTYEQYF. For the CDR3, the DNA is TGTGCCAGCTCACCAAGCGGTCCAACCTACGAGCAGTACTTC. J is TRBJ2-7 and V is TRBV18, with D possibly matching TRBD2 (5 bases). The CDR3 spans 14 residues. The germline V gene encodes CDR1 KGHSH and CDR2 LQKENI. V shed 2 bases and J shed 2 bases, with 10 bases lying between them.

This clonotype is medium-sized (0.01 to 0.1%). This chain links TRBV4-2 with TRBJ2-7; D is undetermined. The germline gives CDR1 LGHNA, CDR2 YNFKEQ. This CDR3 has 12 amino acids. Deletions cut 0 bases from V and 10 bases from J, with 10 bases between. CDR3 DNA sequence: TGTGCCAGCAGCCAAGATCTGGATCGTCAGTACTTC. Translated: CASSQDLDRQYF.

By share, this clonotype ranks as medium-sized. The chain has TRBV7-9 and TRBJ1-2; D is perhaps TRBD1 (6 bases). Per germline, CDR1 SEHNR and CDR2 FQNEAQ (reference sequence). The CDR3 sequence is 13 residues long. Deletions cut 10 bases from V and 4 bases from J, with 16 bases between. This CDR3 reads CATPGGTVYGYTF. CDR3 nucleotides: TGTGCCACACCCGGGGGCACGGTCTATGGCTACACCTTC.

On this clonotype itself: With a much larger clone just one base away, this may be a read error. CDR3 loop: CASSGERRDPGGARYF. CDR3 coding DNA: TGTGCCAGCAGTGGGGAGAGGAGAGACCCGGGGGGGGCCCGGTACTTC. The rearrangement links TRBV2 to TRBJ2-5; 8 nucleotides agree with TRBD2. Germline V gene data show CDR1 as SNHLY and CDR2 as FYNNEI. The CDR3 loop spans 16 amino acids. V was pared by 4 bases and J by 13 bases, with 20 bases of the junction left unmatched.

In its sample, this clonotype was seen many times. The chain employs TRBV9 and TRBJ2-1; D possibly corresponds to TRBD1 (7 bases). Trimming removed 3 bases from V and 4 bases from J, with 14 bases in between. This CDR3 region has 15 residues. The germline V gene has CDR1 SGDLS and CDR2 YYNGEE. The CDR3 loop is CASSARDRTYNEQFF. CDR3 in DNA: TGTGCCAGCAGCGCGCGGGACAGAACTTACAATGAGCAGTTCTTC.

Comments on this clonotype: A much larger clone is a single base away; this may be a read error. The rearrangement joins TRBV30 to TRBJ1-6; D remains ambiguous. Germline V gene lookup returns CDR1 GTSNPN and CDR2 SVGIG (reference sequence). With 6 bases removed from V and 9 bases from J, the gap between germline ends came to 24 bases. There are 16 residues in the CDR3. The CDR3 loop reads CACTRTRLVGGSPLHF. As DNA, the CDR3 is TGTGCCTGCACCCGAACACGCCTGGTTGGAGGTTCACCCCTCCACTTT. Using reference TRBV30 and TRBJ1-6 for the parts outside the CDR3, the full variable domain is SQTIHQWPATLVQPVGSPLSLECTVEGTSNPNLYWYRQAAGRGLQLLFYSVGIGQISSEVPQNLSASRPQDRQFILSSKKLLLSDSGFYLCACTRTRLVGGSPLHFGNGTRLTVT.

By share of the sample, this clonotype is medium-sized (0.01 to 0.1%). The V gene is TRBV7-2, the J gene TRBJ2-3; no definite D call. CDR3 size: 13 residues. CDR1 SGHTA and CDR2 FQGNSA come from the germline V gene. Trimming shortened V by 3 bases and J by 4 bases, and 8 bases separated the two germline ends. CDR3 in DNA: TGTGCCAGCAGCTTGGCTGGGCCAGATACGCAGTATTTT. This translates into CASSLAGPDTQYF.

This clonotype was counted ten times or more. The chain employs TRBV12-3 or TRBV12-4 and TRBJ1-5; 7 nucleotides line up with TRBD1. V lost 5 bases and J lost 1; bases outside the gene matches: 2. The CDR3 contains 14 residues. CDR3 nucleotides: TGTGCCAGCAGTCGCAGGGGGAGCAATCAGCCCCAGCATTTT. Translating gives CASSRRGSNQPQHF.

This clonotype has ten or more counts. The chain joins TRBV4-2 to TRBJ1-1; TRBD1 might be the D (6 bases). Per the germline V gene, CDR1 is LGHNA and CDR2 is YNFKEQ. This CDR3 comprises 15 residues. Trimming removed 1 base from V and 3 bases from J, with 12 bases in between. CDR3 region: CASSQVGGGHTEAFF. In DNA, the CDR3 is TGTGCCAGCAGCCAAGTTGGCGGGGGGCACACTGAAGCTTTCTTT.